A selection of T cell receptor beta chains follows, all from one sample in a study of blood T cell repertoires in COVID-19. The method was immunoSEQ multiplex PCR; TCRdb's version includes in-frame clones alone and lacks a portion of them. The sample holds about 230,000 clones, roughly 80% seen once. The sample comprised peripheral blood. These TCRs come from a woman between 65 and 79 years old with active or convalescent COVID-19. CDR3s include the opening cysteine and the closing phenylalanine or tryptophan. D genes are given only for firm matches. Clone size is not always given. Where it is, it says once, few, many or a class for expanded clones.

V gene: TRBV28; clone size: many; J gene: TRBJ2-7; D gene: -; CDR3 DNA: TGTGCCAGCACCCGCTACGAGCAGTACTTC; CDR3 protein: CASTRYEQYF
V gene: TRBV5-1; clone size: -; J gene: TRBJ1-2; D gene: TRBD1; CDR3 DNA: TGCGCCAGCAGCGCTGGGACAGGGGGCGTCTTCTATGGCTACACCTTC; CDR3 protein: CASSAGTGGVFYGYTF
V gene: TRBV5-6; clone size: -; J gene: TRBJ1-1; D gene: -; CDR3 DNA: TGTGCCAGCAGCCGACAGTTGAACACTGAAGCTTTCTTT; CDR3 protein: CASSRQLNTEAFF
V gene: TRBV18; clone size: -; J gene: TRBJ2-2; D gene: -; CDR3 DNA: TGTGCCAGCTCACCCCCGGGACATCAGGACACCGGGGAGCTGTTTTTT; CDR3 protein: CASSPPGHQDTGELFF
V gene: TRBV30; clone size: -; J gene: TRBJ2-5; D gene: TRBD2; CDR3 DNA: TGTGCCTGGAGTGCCAAAGGGACTAGCGGGGGGCTCCAAGAGACCCAGTACTTC; CDR3 protein: CAWSAKGTSGGLQETQYF
V gene: TRBV11-2; clone size: -; J gene: TRBJ2-1; D gene: -; CDR3 DNA: TGTGCCAGCAGCTTAGATCGGGCGGCCGGGACTTACAATGAGCAGTTCTTC; CDR3 protein: CASSLDRAAGTYNEQFF
V gene: TRBV5-1; clone size: few; J gene: TRBJ2-5; D gene: -; CDR3 DNA: TGCGCCAGCAGCGTGGGTGCGGGAGAGACCCAGTACTTC; CDR3 protein: CASSVGAGETQYF
V gene: TRBV10-3; clone size: -; J gene: TRBJ1-1; D gene: -; CDR3 DNA: TGTGCCATCAGTGGGGAACGGGAGACTGAAGCTTTCTTT; CDR3 protein: CAISGERETEAFF
V gene: TRBV7-8; clone size: -; J gene: TRBJ2-2; D gene: TRBD1; CDR3 DNA: TGTGCCAGCAGCTACGGACAGGGGCCGACCGGGGAGCTGTTTTTT; CDR3 protein: CASSYGQGPTGELFF
V gene: TRBV7-9; clone size: few; J gene: TRBJ2-4; D gene: TRBD2; CDR3 DNA: TGTGCCAGCAGGCCGCGGGAGTGGGACAAAAACATTCAGTACTTC; CDR3 protein: CASRPREWDKNIQYF
V gene: TRBV7-2; clone size: -; J gene: TRBJ2-4; D gene: -; CDR3 DNA: TGTGCCAGCAGCTTAGACCTGACACCCATTCAGTACTTC; CDR3 protein: CASSLDLTPIQYF
V gene: TRBV20-1; clone size: -; J gene: TRBJ2-5; D gene: TRBD1; CDR3 DNA: TGCAGTGCTAGTCACGGGACAGGGGGCTGGGAGACCCAGTACTTC; CDR3 protein: CSASHGTGGWETQYF
V gene: TRBV19; clone size: -; J gene: TRBJ2-3; D gene: -; CDR3 DNA: TGTGCCAGTAGTAAACAACCCCCGGGGACTGTCACAGATACGCAGTATTTT; CDR3 protein: CASSKQPPGTVTDTQYF
V gene: TRBV11-2; clone size: once; J gene: TRBJ2-7; D gene: TRBD2; CDR3 DNA: TGTGCCAGCAGCTTGCCACCGGGAGGGATATACGAGCAGTACTTC; CDR3 protein: CASSLPPGGIYEQYF
V gene: TRBV30; clone size: -; J gene: TRBJ1-6; D gene: TRBD1; CDR3 DNA: TGTGCCATCTCCACGCGAGACAGGGCTTATAATTCACCCCTCCACTTT; CDR3 protein: CAISTRDRAYNSPLHF
V gene: TRBV4-1; clone size: -; J gene: TRBJ2-3; D gene: TRBD2; CDR3 DNA: TGCGCCAGCAGCAAATTACCCGGGGGGGCAGGGTCAGATACGCAGTATTTT; CDR3 protein: CASSKLPGGAGSDTQYF
V gene: TRBV21-1; clone size: -; J gene: TRBJ2-5; D gene: -; CDR3 DNA: TGTGCCAGCAGCAAAGAAACTCCCGGGACTAGCGGGGGGGAGAGGAAGGAGACCCAGTACTTC; CDR3 protein: CASSKETPGTSGGERKETQYF
V gene: TRBV28; clone size: -; J gene: TRBJ1-2; D gene: -; CDR3 DNA: TGTGCCAGCAGTCCACCTACAGTGCGGACAGTTTATGGCTACACCTTC; CDR3 protein: CASSPPTVRTVYGYTF
V gene: TRBV20-1; clone size: -; J gene: TRBJ2-5; D gene: -; CDR3 DNA: TGCAGTGCTAGTGATGACTTCCAAGAGACCCAGTACTTC; CDR3 protein: CSASDDFQETQYF
V gene: TRBV5-1; clone size: -; J gene: TRBJ2-5; D gene: -; CDR3 DNA: TGCGCCAGCAGCCTCGCGGTGTCGCAAGAGACCCAGTACTTC; CDR3 protein: CASSLAVSQETQYF
V gene: TRBV11-3; clone size: -; J gene: TRBJ2-1; D gene: -; CDR3 DNA: TGTGCCAGCAGCTTCGGGGAACCCTACAATGAGCAGTTCTTC; CDR3 protein: CASSFGEPYNEQFF
V gene: TRBV7-9; clone size: once; J gene: TRBJ1-2; D gene: -; CDR3 DNA: TGTGCCAGCAGCTTAGGCCCACAGGGAGACGGAGATGGCTACACCTTC; CDR3 protein: CASSLGPQGDGDGYTF
V gene: TRBV25-1; clone size: -; J gene: TRBJ1-4; D gene: -; CDR3 DNA: TGTGCCAGCAGTGATTTGCAGGATACCCATGAAAAACTGTTTTTT; CDR3 protein: CASSDLQDTHEKLFF
V gene: TRBV18; clone size: -; J gene: TRBJ1-6; D gene: -; CDR3 DNA: TGTGCCAGCTCACCACCCTCGGTTAATTCACCCCTCCACTTT; CDR3 protein: CASSPPSVNSPLHF
V gene: TRBV10-2; clone size: -; J gene: TRBJ2-3; D gene: -; CDR3 DNA: TGCGCCAGCAGCCGAGGAGGCACACAGTATTTT; CDR3 protein: CASSRGGTQYF
V gene: TRBV6-5; clone size: -; J gene: TRBJ2-1; D gene: -; CDR3 DNA: TGTGCCAGCCATCGGGGGGCAATGGGTGAGCAGTTCTTC; CDR3 protein: CASHRGAMGEQFF
V gene: TRBV5-4; clone size: few; J gene: TRBJ2-6; D gene: -; CDR3 DNA: TGTGCCAGCAGGGCAGACAGTACTGGGGCCAACGTCCTGACTTTC; CDR3 protein: CASRADSTGANVLTF
V gene: TRBV4-3; clone size: -; J gene: TRBJ2-3; D gene: -; CDR3 DNA: TGCGCCAGCAGCCAAGATCAGGGTACAGATACGCAGTATTTT; CDR3 protein: CASSQDQGTDTQYF
V gene: TRBV3-1/TRBV3-2; clone size: -; J gene: TRBJ2-5; D gene: TRBD2; CDR3 DNA: TGTGCCAGCAGCCCCTCGGGACTAGCCGCGGAGACCCAGTACTTC; CDR3 protein: CASSPSGLAAETQYF
V gene: TRBV28; clone size: once; J gene: TRBJ2-5; D gene: -; CDR3 DNA: TGTGCCAGCAGCCCGCCCACGGGTCGGGGGGCCGAGGCCCAGTACTTC; CDR3 protein: CASSPPTGRGAEAQYF
V gene: TRBV10-3; clone size: -; J gene: TRBJ1-1; D gene: TRBD1; CDR3 DNA: TGTGCCATCCGACCGGACAGGGGAGGGACTGAAGCTTTCTTT; CDR3 protein: CAIRPDRGGTEAFF
V gene: TRBV6-1; clone size: -; J gene: TRBJ1-2; D gene: TRBD1; CDR3 DNA: TGTGCCAGCAGTGAAGACAGGGGGCTCAATGGCTACACCTTC; CDR3 protein: CASSEDRGLNGYTF
V gene: TRBV9; clone size: -; J gene: TRBJ2-2; D gene: TRBD2; CDR3 DNA: TGTGCCAGCAGCGTAAGCGGGGGAGATAACACCGGGGAGCTGTTTTTT; CDR3 protein: CASSVSGGDNTGELFF
V gene: TRBV9; clone size: -; J gene: TRBJ2-2; D gene: TRBD2; CDR3 DNA: TGTGCCAGCAGCCCCAGACTAGCGGGGGCCATTACCGGGGAGCTGTTTTTT; CDR3 protein: CASSPRLAGAITGELFF
V gene: TRBV5-1; clone size: once; J gene: TRBJ1-4; D gene: TRBD1; CDR3 DNA: TGCGCCAGCAGCTTGGGGACAGGGCGAGAAAAACTGTTTTTT; CDR3 protein: CASSLGTGREKLFF
V gene: TRBV5-6; clone size: -; J gene: TRBJ1-1; D gene: -; CDR3 DNA: TGTGCCAGCAGCTTCCGGCCATGGGGCAGCGCGAACACTGAAGCTTTCTTT; CDR3 protein: CASSFRPWGSANTEAFF
V gene: TRBV5-5; clone size: -; J gene: TRBJ2-2; D gene: -; CDR3 DNA: TGTGCCAGCAGCCCGGACTTGACGAACACCGGGGAGCTGTTTTTT; CDR3 protein: CASSPDLTNTGELFF
V gene: TRBV21-1; clone size: -; J gene: TRBJ1-6; D gene: -; CDR3 DNA: TGTGCCAGCAGCAAACGGCCTTTTCGGGCACCCCTCCACTTT; CDR3 protein: CASSKRPFRAPLHF
V gene: TRBV19; clone size: -; J gene: TRBJ2-3; D gene: TRBD2; CDR3 DNA: TGTGCCAGTACCACGCTACTCGGGGGGGGGCCCGCAGATACGCAGTATTTT; CDR3 protein: CASTTLLGGGPADTQYF
V gene: TRBV6-4; clone size: -; J gene: TRBJ1-2; D gene: -; CDR3 DNA: TGTGCCACTACGCCTGACAGGACATCTTATGGCTACACCTTC; CDR3 protein: CATTPDRTSYGYTF
V gene: TRBV29-1; clone size: -; J gene: TRBJ1-1; D gene: -; CDR3 DNA: TGCAGCGTGGGGCGCGGGGACACTGAAGCTTTCTTT; CDR3 protein: CSVGRGDTEAFF
V gene: TRBV5-1; clone size: -; J gene: TRBJ2-1; D gene: -; CDR3 DNA: TGCGCCAGCAGCCCTGGGCAGGGGTCGTATAATGAGCAGTTCTTC; CDR3 protein: CASSPGQGSYNEQFF
V gene: TRBV2; clone size: few; J gene: TRBJ2-7; D gene: -; CDR3 DNA: TGTGCCAGCAGTGGACAAGGTATCGACGAGCAGTACTTC; CDR3 protein: CASSGQGIDEQYF
V gene: TRBV5-1; clone size: -; J gene: TRBJ2-3; D gene: TRBD1; CDR3 DNA: TGCGCCAGCAGCTTGCCCCATTGGCAGGGGGATCTCACAGATACGCAGTATTTT; CDR3 protein: CASSLPHWQGDLTDTQYF
V gene: TRBV30; clone size: -; J gene: TRBJ2-3; D gene: -; CDR3 DNA: TGTGCCTGGACTCCCGCAGGCGGCACAGATACGCAGTATTTT; CDR3 protein: CAWTPAGGTDTQYF
V gene: TRBV18; clone size: -; J gene: TRBJ1-1; D gene: TRBD1; CDR3 DNA: TGTGCCAGCTCACCAGCAAGGGACAGGGATACTGAAGCTTTCTTT; CDR3 protein: CASSPARDRDTEAFF
V gene: TRBV7-9; clone size: -; J gene: TRBJ2-1; D gene: TRBD2; CDR3 DNA: TGTGCCTTCCGTATTTCGGGGGGCAATGAGCAGTTCTTC; CDR3 protein: CAFRISGGNEQFF
V gene: TRBV7-2; clone size: -; J gene: TRBJ2-2; D gene: TRBD1; CDR3 DNA: TGTGCCAGCAGCTTTCCGACAGGGGGTGACACCGGGGAGCTGTTTTTT; CDR3 protein: CASSFPTGGDTGELFF
V gene: TRBV27; clone size: -; J gene: TRBJ2-1; D gene: TRBD2; CDR3 DNA: TGTGCCAGCAGTTCTGAACCCGGACTAGCGCTCAGCTCCTACAATGAGCAGTTCTTC; CDR3 protein: CASSSEPGLALSSYNEQFF
V gene: TRBV9; clone size: -; J gene: TRBJ2-7; D gene: -; CDR3 DNA: TGTGCCAGCAGCGTAGACTCCTCTTCGGGCGAGCAGTACTTC; CDR3 protein: CASSVDSSSGEQYF
V gene: TRBV15; clone size: -; J gene: TRBJ1-2; D gene: TRBD1; CDR3 DNA: TGTGCCACCAGCAGAGCCTCGACAGGGGTAAGCGGCTACACCTTC; CDR3 protein: CATSRASTGVSGYTF
V gene: TRBV28; clone size: -; J gene: TRBJ2-3; D gene: TRBD1; CDR3 DNA: TGTGCCAGCAGGGAAAGAGACAGGGGCACAGATACGCAGTATTTT; CDR3 protein: CASRERDRGTDTQYF
V gene: TRBV2; clone size: -; J gene: TRBJ2-3; D gene: TRBD1; CDR3 DNA: TGTGCCAGCAGTTCTTTAGGACAGGGGGCTGCAGATACGCAGTATTTT; CDR3 protein: CASSSLGQGAADTQYF